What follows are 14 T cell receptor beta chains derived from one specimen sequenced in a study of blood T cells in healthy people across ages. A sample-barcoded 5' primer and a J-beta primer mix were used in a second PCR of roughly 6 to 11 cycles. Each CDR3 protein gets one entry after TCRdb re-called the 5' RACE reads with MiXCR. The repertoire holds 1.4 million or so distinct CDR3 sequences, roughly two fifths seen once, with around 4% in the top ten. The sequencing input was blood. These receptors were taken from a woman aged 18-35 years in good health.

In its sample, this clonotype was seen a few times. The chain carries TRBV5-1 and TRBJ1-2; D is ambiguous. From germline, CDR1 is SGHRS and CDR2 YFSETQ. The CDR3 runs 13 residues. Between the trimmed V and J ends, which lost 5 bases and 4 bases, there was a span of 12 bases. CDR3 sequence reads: CASSQRAGYGYTF. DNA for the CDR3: TGCGCCAGCAGTCAGAGGGCCGGCTATGGCTACACCTTC.

The CDR3 sequence is CASSVDSANYGYTF. In DNA form, the CDR3 reads TGTGCCAGCAGCGTAGATTCGGCTAACTATGGCTACACCTTC. The chain combines TRBV7-9 with TRBJ1-2; no clear D. Germline V gives CDR1 SEHNR, CDR2 FQNEAQ (reference sequence). Trimming removed 5 bases from V and 0 bases from J, with 10 bases in between. This CDR3 contains 14 residues.

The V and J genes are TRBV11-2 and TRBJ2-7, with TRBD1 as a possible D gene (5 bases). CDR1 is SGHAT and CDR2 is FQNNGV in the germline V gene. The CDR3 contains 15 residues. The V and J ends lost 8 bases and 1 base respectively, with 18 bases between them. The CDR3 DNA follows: TGTGCCAGCGGACCTCTTAGGGGCAGGTCCTACGAGCAGTACTTC. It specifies CASGPLRGRSYEQYF.

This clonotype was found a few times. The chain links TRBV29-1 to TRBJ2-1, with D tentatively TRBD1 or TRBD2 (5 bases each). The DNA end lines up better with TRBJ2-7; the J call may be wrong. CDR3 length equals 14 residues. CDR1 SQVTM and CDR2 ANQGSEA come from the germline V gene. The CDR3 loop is CSVEGVSSYNEQYF. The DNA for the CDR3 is TGCAGCGTTGAGGGGGTTAGCTCCTACAATGAGCAGTACTTC.

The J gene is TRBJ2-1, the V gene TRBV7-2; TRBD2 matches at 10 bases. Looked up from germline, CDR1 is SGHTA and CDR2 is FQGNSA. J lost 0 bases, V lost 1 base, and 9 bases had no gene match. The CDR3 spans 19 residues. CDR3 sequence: CASSLVASGGLSSYNEQFF. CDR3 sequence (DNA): TGTGCCAGCAGCTTAGTCGCTAGCGGGGGCCTTAGCTCCTACAATGAGCAGTTCTTC.

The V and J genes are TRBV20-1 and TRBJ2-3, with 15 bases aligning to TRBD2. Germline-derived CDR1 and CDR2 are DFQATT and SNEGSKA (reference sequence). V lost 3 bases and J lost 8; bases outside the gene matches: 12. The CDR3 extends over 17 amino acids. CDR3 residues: CSARPGLAGGIMGTQYF. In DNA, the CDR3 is TGCAGTGCTAGGCCCGGACTAGCGGGGGGGATCATGGGTACGCAGTATTTT.

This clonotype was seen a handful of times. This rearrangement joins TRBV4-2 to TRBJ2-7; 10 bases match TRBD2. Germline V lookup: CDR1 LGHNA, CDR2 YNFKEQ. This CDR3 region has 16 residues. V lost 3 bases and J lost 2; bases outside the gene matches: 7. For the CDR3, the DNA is TGTGCCAGCAGCCATGTCGAGCGGGAGGGGACCTACGAGCAGTACTTC. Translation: CASSHVEREGTYEQYF.

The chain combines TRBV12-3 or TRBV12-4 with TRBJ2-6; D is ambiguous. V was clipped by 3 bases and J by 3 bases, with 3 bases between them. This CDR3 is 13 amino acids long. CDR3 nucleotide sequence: TGTGCCAGCAGTTTTTTTGGGGCCAACGTCCTGACTTTC. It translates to CASSFFGANVLTF.

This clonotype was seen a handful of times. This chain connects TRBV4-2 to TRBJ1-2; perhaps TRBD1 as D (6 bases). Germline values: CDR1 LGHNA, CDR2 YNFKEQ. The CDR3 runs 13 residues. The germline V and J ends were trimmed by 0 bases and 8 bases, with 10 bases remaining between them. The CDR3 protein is CASSQDMTGGYTF. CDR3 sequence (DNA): TGTGCCAGCAGCCAAGATATGACAGGCGGCTACACCTTC.

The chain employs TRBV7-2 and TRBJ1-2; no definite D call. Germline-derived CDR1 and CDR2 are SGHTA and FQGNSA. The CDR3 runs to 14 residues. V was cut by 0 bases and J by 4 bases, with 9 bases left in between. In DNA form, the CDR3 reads TGTGCCAGCAGCTTAGCAGGCGAGGGCTATGGCTACACCTTC. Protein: CASSLAGEGYGYTF.

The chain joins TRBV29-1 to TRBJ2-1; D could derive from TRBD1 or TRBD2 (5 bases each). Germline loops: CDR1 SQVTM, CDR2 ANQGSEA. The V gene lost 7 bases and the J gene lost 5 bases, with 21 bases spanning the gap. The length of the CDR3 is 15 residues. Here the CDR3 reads CSALPSGTGNNEQFF. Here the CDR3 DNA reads TGCAGCGCCCTCCCTTCCGGGACGGGGAACAATGAGCAGTTCTTC.

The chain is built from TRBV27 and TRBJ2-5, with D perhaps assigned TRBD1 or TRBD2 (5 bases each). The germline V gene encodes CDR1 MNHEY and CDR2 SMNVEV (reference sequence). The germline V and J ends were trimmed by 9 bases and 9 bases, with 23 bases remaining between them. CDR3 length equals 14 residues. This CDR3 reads CARSPGRRASAQYF. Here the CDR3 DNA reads TGTGCCAGGAGCCCGGGACGTCGGGCGTCGGCCCAGTACTTC.

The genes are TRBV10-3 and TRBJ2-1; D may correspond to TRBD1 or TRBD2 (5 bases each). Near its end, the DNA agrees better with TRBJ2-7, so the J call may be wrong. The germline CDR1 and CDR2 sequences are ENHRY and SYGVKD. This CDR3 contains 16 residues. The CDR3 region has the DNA TGTGCCATCTCAACACGCGAGGGACCTTCCAACAATGAGCAGTACTTC. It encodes CAISTREGPSNNEQYF.

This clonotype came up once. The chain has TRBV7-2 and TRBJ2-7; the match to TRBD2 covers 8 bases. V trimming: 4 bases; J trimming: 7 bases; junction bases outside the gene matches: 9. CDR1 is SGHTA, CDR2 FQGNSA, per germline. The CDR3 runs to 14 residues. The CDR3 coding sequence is TGTGCCAGCAGCTCCCGCGGGGGGAACAATGAGCAGTACTTC. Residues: CASSSRGGNNEQYF.